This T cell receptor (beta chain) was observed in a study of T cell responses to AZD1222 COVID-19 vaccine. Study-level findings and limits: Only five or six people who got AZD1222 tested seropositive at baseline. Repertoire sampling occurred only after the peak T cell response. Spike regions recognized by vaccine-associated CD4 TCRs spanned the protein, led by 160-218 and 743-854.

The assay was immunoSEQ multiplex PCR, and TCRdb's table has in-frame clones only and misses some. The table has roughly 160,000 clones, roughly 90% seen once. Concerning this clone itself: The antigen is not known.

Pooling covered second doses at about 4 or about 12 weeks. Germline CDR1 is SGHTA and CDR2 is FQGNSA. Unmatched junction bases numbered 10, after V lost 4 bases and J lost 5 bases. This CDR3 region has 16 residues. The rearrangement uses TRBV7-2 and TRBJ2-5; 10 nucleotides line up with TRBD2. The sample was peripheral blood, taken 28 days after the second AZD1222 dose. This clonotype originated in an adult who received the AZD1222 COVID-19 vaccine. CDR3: CASSSRERGGGETQYF. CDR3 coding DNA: TGTGCCAGCAGCTCCCGGGAGCGGGGGGGAGGTGAGACCCAGTACTTC.